This entry lists 13 T cell receptor beta chains sequenced from one sample in a study of cytomegalovirus exposure and HLA in healthy donors. PCR employed 60 Vbeta and 13 Jbeta primers. Sequenced by immunoSEQ multiplex PCR; TCRdb stores in-frame clones only, minus some. The table shows about 170,000 clones, with 79% occurring only once. The sample was PBMCs. Receptors were obtained from a woman aged 45-59 years in good health and CMV-seronegative.

This CDR3 reads CASSYNPTSGVNEQYF. The CDR3 nucleotides read TGTGCCAGCAGTTATAATCCGACTAGCGGAGTTAACGAGCAGTACTTC. The chain employs TRBV27 and TRBJ2-7, with TRBD2 matching over 9 bases. Germline trimming cut 4 bases from V and 5 bases from J; bases unmatched to any gene: 12. CDR3 length: 16 residues. Germline CDR1 and CDR2: MNHEY and SMNVEV (reference sequence).

The chain uses TRBV29-1 and TRBJ1-2; D may be TRBD1 (6 bases). Germline CDR1 SQVTM, CDR2 ANQGSEA. This CDR3 has 12 amino acids. Trimming took off 6 bases at V and 7 bases at J, with 15 bases between the two ends. The CDR3 DNA reads TGCAGCGTCCTTAGTGGACAGTTTGGCTACACCTTC. The encoded protein is CSVLSGQFGYTF.

Here the CDR3 reads CASSPVELFYGYTF. In DNA form, the CDR3 reads TGTGCCAGCAGTCCGGTCGAACTGTTCTATGGCTACACCTTC. The genes are TRBV28 and TRBJ1-2; D is unresolved. CDR1 and CDR2 (germline): MDHEN, SYDVKM. The CDR3 totals 14 residues. The V end was cut by 5 bases, the J end by 4 bases, with 14 bases between.

This clone has only one observation. The CDR3 DNA sequence: TGCGCCAGCAGTGAGTCCGGCGGGGCTCATACGCAGTATTTT. Protein: CASSESGGAHTQYF. The chain is built from TRBV10-2 and TRBJ2-3; D may be TRBD2 (6 bases). CDR3 length: 14 amino acids. Germline assignment: CDR1 WSHSY and CDR2 SAAADI. The V end was cut by 0 bases, the J end by 7 bases, with 11 bases between.

The chain uses TRBV4-1 and TRBJ1-5, with 8 bases aligning to TRBD1. The V gene end was trimmed by 4 bases and the J gene end by 2 bases; junction bases not matched to a gene: 1. Germline V gene sequence: CDR1 MGHRA, CDR2 YSYEKL. The CDR3 is 14 residues long. The CDR3 sequence is CASSLGQGNQPQHF. CDR3 nucleotides: TGCGCCAGCAGCCTGGGACAGGGCAATCAGCCCCAGCATTTT.

The J gene is TRBJ1-2, the V gene TRBV6-6; TRBD1 matches at 8 bases. This CDR3 region has 12 residues. Germline CDR1 and CDR2: MNHNY and SVGAGI (reference sequence). J gave up 8 bases and V 6 bases, and 5 bases lay outside the gene matches. The CDR3 coding sequence is TGTGCCAGCAGACAGGACAGGGCCGGCTACACCTTC. Amino acids: CASRQDRAGYTF.

The V gene is TRBV28, the J gene TRBJ2-4, with 7 bases aligning to TRBD1. This CDR3 has 16 residues. The germline CDR1 and CDR2 sequences are MDHEN and SYDVKM. The V segment lost 5 bases and the J segment 1 base; nucleotides outside the gene matches: 8. The CDR3 loop reads CASSPNRGLAKNIQYF. The DNA of the CDR3 is TGTGCCAGCAGTCCCAACAGGGGCCTCGCCAAAAACATTCAGTACTTC.

This clone was found a few times. This chain joins TRBV6-6 and TRBJ2-4, with 8 bases identical to TRBD1. Losses at the gene ends were 6 bases for V and 0 bases for J; bases not matched to a gene: 4. CDR1 and CDR2 from the germline V gene are MNHNY and SVGAGI (reference sequence). This CDR3 is 15 amino acids long. The CDR3 loop reads CASSGQGLAKNIQYF. Written as DNA, the CDR3 is TGTGCCAGCAGCGGACAGGGCCTAGCCAAAAACATTCAGTACTTC.

A note on this clone: The sample holds other DNA sequences that translate to the same CDR3. This CDR3 reads CAWTGGPTDTQYF. The CDR3 nucleotides are TGTGCCTGGACAGGAGGTCCCACAGATACGCAGTATTTT. This rearrangement joins TRBV30 to TRBJ2-3, with D perhaps matching TRBD2 (5 bases). Between the trimmed V and J ends, which lost 4 bases and 2 bases, there was a span of 10 bases. CDR3 length equals 13 residues. Per the germline V gene, CDR1 is GTSNPN and CDR2 is SVGIG (reference sequence). The full variable domain, with the rest looked up from reference TRBV30 and TRBJ2-3, is SQTIHQWPATLVQPVGSPLSLECTVEGTSNPNLYWYRQAAGRGLQLLFYSVGIGQISSEVPQNLSASRPQDRQFILSSKKLLLSDSGFYLCAWTGGPTDTQYFGPGTRLTVL.

This chain links TRBV6-1 with TRBJ2-7; 11 bases map to TRBD2. Germline V lookup: CDR1 MNHNS, CDR2 SASEGT. The junction had 8 bases not matched to a gene; V was cut back by 7 bases and J by 6 bases. The CDR3 runs 14 residues. The CDR3 nucleotides read TGTGCCAGCAAGACTAGCGGGGATTCGGGCGAGCAGTACTTC. It translates to CASKTSGDSGEQYF.

The chain has TRBV21-1 and TRBJ2-1; the DNA was not used to check the table's D call, TRBD2. TRBV21-1 is recorded as a pseudogene. This CDR3 contains 15 residues. CDR3 sequence: CASSPWRPPGNEQFF. The CDR3 DNA is TGTGCCAGCAGCCCCTGGAGGCCCCCGGGGAATGAGCAGTTCTTC.

This chain links TRBV18 with TRBJ1-4; tentative D call: TRBD1 (6 bases). From germline, CDR1 is KGHSH and CDR2 LQKENI. This CDR3 has 16 residues. V was clipped by 2 bases and J by 11 bases, with 21 bases between them. The CDR3: CASSPEGTSGKSKLFF. CDR3 DNA: TGTGCCAGCTCACCAGAGGGGACAAGCGGAAAGAGCAAACTGTTTTTT.

This clone showed up just a few times. The gene calls are TRBV28 and TRBJ1-1, with 11 bases fitting TRBD1. Germline lookup yields CDR1 MDHEN and CDR2 SYDVKM. V trimming: 2 bases; J trimming: 10 bases; junction bases outside the gene matches: 0. The CDR3 sequence is 12 residues long. CDR3 bases: TGTGCCAGCAGTTTAGGACAGGGGGCAGCTTTCTTT. This codes for CASSLGQGAAFF.